This is a list of T cell receptor beta chains from one sample in a study of T cell changes during pregnancy in multiple sclerosis. Libraries were prepared by immunoSEQ multiplex PCR; TCRdb keeps only in-frame clonotypes and omits some of them. The data contain roughly 7,900 clones, roughly nine tenths of them singletons. Sequenced material: CD8+ T cells from peripheral blood mononuclear cells, taken in the first trimester of pregnancy. The receptors stem from a female donor in good health, enrolled as a control in a pregnancy study. Both conserved end residues are part of each CDR3. The D gene is left open where the match is weak. For some rows the clone size is stated as once, few or many, or as a class when expanded; others skip it.

j_gene | abundance | d_gene | v_gene | CDR3aa | CDR3nt
TRBJ2-7 | once | - | TRBV5-1 | CASSLDYINYEQYF | TGCGCCAGCAGCTTGGACTATATTAACTACGAGCAGTACTTC
TRBJ2-7 | - | TRBD2 | TRBV5-1 | CASSSRAGYTYEQYF | TGCGCCAGCAGCTCACGAGCGGGGTACACCTACGAGCAGTACTTC
TRBJ2-3 | - | TRBD2 | TRBV5-4 | CASSTAGTSGPPGPDTQYF | TGTGCCAGCAGCACCGCCGGGACTAGCGGTCCCCCGGGTCCGGATACGCAGTATTTT
TRBJ1-4 | few | - | TRBV15 | CATSSGTVSEKLFF | TGTGCCACCAGCAGTGGAACAGTCTCCGAAAAACTGTTTTTT
TRBJ2-7 | few | - | TRBV18 | CASSPYGQPPYEQYF | TGTGCCAGCTCACCATACGGACAACCTCCCTACGAGCAGTACTTC
TRBJ2-1 | few | TRBD2 | TRBV6-1 | CASSPTSETYNEQFF | TGTGCCAGCAGTCCGACTAGCGAGACCTACAATGAGCAGTTCTTC
TRBJ1-2 | - | TRBD1 | TRBV29-1 | CSVDQTGGYGYTF | TGCAGCGTTGACCAGACAGGGGGCTATGGCTACACCTTC
TRBJ2-2 | - | - | TRBV5-1 | CASEGENTGELFF | TGCGCCAGCGAGGGGGAGAACACCGGGGAGCTGTTTTTT
TRBJ2-7 | few | - | TRBV28 | CASNPVLTVGEQYF | TGTGCCAGCAACCCCGTTCTGACAGTTGGGGAGCAGTACTTC
TRBJ1-1 | large | - | TRBV5-1 | CASSFGRASETEAFF | TGCGCCAGCAGCTTCGGGAGGGCTTCGGAAACTGAAGCTTTCTTT
TRBJ2-2 | once | TRBD1 | TRBV6-5 | CASSSIPGQGPGELFF | TGTGCCAGCAGTTCGATTCCGGGACAGGGACCCGGGGAGCTGTTTTTT
TRBJ2-3 | - | - | TRBV4-1 | CASSWVPDRASDTQYF | TGCGCCAGCAGCTGGGTACCGGACAGAGCCTCAGATACGCAGTATTTT
TRBJ2-7 | - | TRBD1 | TRBV27 | CASSSDGTGAEQYF | TGTGCCAGCAGTTCGGACGGGACAGGGGCCGAGCAGTACTTC
TRBJ2-7 | few | - | TRBV15 | CATSRGDREIDEQYF | TGTGCCACCAGCAGAGGGGATCGGGAGATCGACGAGCAGTACTTC
TRBJ2-3 | - | TRBD2 | TRBV23-1 | CASSRTSGASTDTQYF | TGCGCCAGCAGTCGTACGAGCGGGGCTAGCACAGATACGCAGTATTTT
TRBJ2-1 | few | - | TRBV4-2 | CASSPNSGGAVDEQFF | TGTGCCAGCAGCCCCAATAGCGGCGGAGCTGTCGATGAGCAGTTCTTC
TRBJ2-5 | - | - | TRBV6-1 | CASSEAGSPKTQYF | TGTGCCAGCAGTGAAGCGGGTAGCCCGAAGACCCAGTACTTC
TRBJ2-3 | - | TRBD1 | TRBV6-1 | CASSFRDSATDTQYF | TGTGCCAGCAGCTTCCGGGACAGCGCAACAGATACGCAGTATTTT
TRBJ1-1 | - | - | TRBV2 | CASSEDWRGAGTEAFF | TGTGCCAGCAGTGAAGATTGGCGGGGGGCCGGCACTGAAGCTTTCTTT
TRBJ1-3 | - | - | TRBV28 | CASSSHRGGTGNTIYF | TGTGCCAGCAGTTCCCACCGCGGAGGGACTGGAAACACCATATATTTT
TRBJ2-3 | - | - | TRBV10-3 | CAISEGLTDTQYF | TGTGCCATCTCTGAGGGTCTTACAGATACGCAGTATTTT
TRBJ2-7 | medium-sized | TRBD2 | TRBV19 | CASSSLAGDIYEQYF | TGTGCCAGTAGTAGCCTAGCGGGTGACATCTACGAGCAGTACTTC
TRBJ1-1 | - | - | TRBV16 | CASSQWRGSEAFF | TGTGCCAGCAGCCAATGGAGGGGTTCTGAAGCTTTCTTT
TRBJ1-5 | - | - | TRBV7-9 | CASSLTDNQPQHF | TGTGCCAGCAGCCTCACAGATAATCAGCCCCAGCATTTT
TRBJ1-1 | few | TRBD1 | TRBV5-4 | CASSLASGGDTEAFF | TGTGCCAGCAGCTTGGCCTCAGGGGGTGACACTGAAGCTTTCTTT
TRBJ1-4 | - | - | TRBV2 | CASRQDLNNEKLFF | TGTGCCAGTCGACAGGACTTAAATAATGAAAAACTGTTTTTT
TRBJ2-1 | - | - | TRBV28 | CASSDPPGLVTYNEQFF | TGTGCCAGCAGTGATCCTCCGGGACTGGTTACCTACAATGAGCAGTTCTTC
TRBJ1-1 | - | TRBD1 | TRBV19 | CASIILSGGNTEAFF | TGTGCCAGTATTATTCTCTCAGGGGGCAACACTGAAGCTTTCTTT
TRBJ2-1 | - | TRBD2 | TRBV7-6 | CASSLATSGTKNEQFF | TGTGCCAGCAGCTTAGCAACTAGCGGGACGAAGAATGAGCAGTTCTTC
TRBJ2-1 | once | TRBD2 | TRBV6-1 | CASTQREVGYNEQFF | TGTGCCAGCACTCAACGGGAGGTTGGGTACAATGAGCAGTTCTTC
TRBJ2-7 | - | - | TRBV7-9 | CASSLGTESSVF | TGTGCCAGCAGCTTAGGGACAGAGAGCAGTGTCTTC
TRBJ1-4 | - | - | TRBV2 | CASSEGYGATNEKLFF | TGTGCCAGCAGTGAAGGGTACGGTGCAACTAATGAAAAACTGTTTTTT
TRBJ1-4 | - | - | TRBV15 | CATSRAVDGGEKLFF | TGTGCCACCAGCAGAGCTGTGGACGGAGGGGAAAAACTGTTTTTT
TRBJ1-1 | - | - | TRBV2 | CASSEAFYTEAFF | TGTGCCAGCAGTGAAGCGTTCTACACTGAAGCTTTCTTT
TRBJ2-7 | once | TRBD1 | TRBV11-2 | CASSFGQGFYEQYF | TGTGCCAGCAGCTTCGGACAGGGATTTTACGAGCAGTACTTC
TRBJ2-6 | - | - | TRBV6-4 | CASSASGESGANVLTF | TGTGCCAGCAGTGCATCAGGGGAATCTGGGGCCAACGTCCTGACTTTC
TRBJ2-3 | - | TRBD2 | TRBV9 | CASSVGTSGISTDTQYF | TGTGCCAGCAGCGTAGGGACTAGCGGGATTAGCACAGATACGCAGTATTTT
TRBJ2-1 | - | - | TRBV6-1 | CASSDLGGPDYRNVYNEQFF | TGTGCCAGCAGTGATCTTGGGGGTCCGGACTATAGAAATGTCTACAATGAGCAGTTCTTC
TRBJ2-7 | few | TRBD1 | TRBV15 | CATSRETGGSDEQYF | TGTGCCACCAGCAGAGAGACAGGGGGCTCGGACGAGCAGTACTTC
TRBJ2-7 | - | TRBD1 | TRBV29-1 | CSVDLRQGGSYEQYF | TGCAGCGTTGACTTGAGACAGGGTGGCTCCTACGAGCAGTACTTC
TRBJ2-1 | - | - | TRBV2 | CANRGRALGGGNEQFF | TGTGCTAACCGGGGTCGCGCGCTAGGTGGAGGGAATGAGCAGTTCTTC
TRBJ2-7 | - | TRBD1 | TRBV19 | CASSIGTGFYEQYF | TGTGCCAGTAGTATCGGGACAGGGTTTTACGAGCAGTACTTC
TRBJ2-1 | - | - | TRBV7-8 | CASSLRGSHNEQFF | TGTGCCAGCAGCTTAAGGGGTTCCCACAATGAGCAGTTCTTC
TRBJ1-2 | - | TRBD1 | TRBV6-6 | CASSPIGQGGYGYTF | TGTGCCAGCAGTCCCATCGGACAGGGGGGCTATGGCTACACCTTC
TRBJ2-7 | - | TRBD1 | TRBV7-2 | CASSTRDRVIHEQYF | TGTGCCAGCAGCACCCGGGACAGGGTAATTCACGAGCAGTACTTC
TRBJ2-7 | - | - | TRBV9 | CASSVGETYEQYF | TGTGCCAGCAGCGTAGGGGAGACCTACGAGCAGTACTTC
TRBJ2-6 | once | - | TRBV19 | CASRGRVSGANVLTF | TGTGCCAGTCGGGGTCGGGTCTCTGGGGCCAACGTCCTGACTTTC
TRBJ1-5 | - | TRBD1 | TRBV6-1 | CASSLTGYLQPQHF | TGTGCCAGCAGTCTGACAGGGTATCTTCAGCCCCAGCATTTT
TRBJ2-1 | - | TRBD2 | TRBV5-6 | CASSLDGGGYYNEQFF | TGTGCCAGCAGCTTGGACGGCGGGGGGTATTATAATGAGCAGTTCTTC
TRBJ2-1 | - | - | TRBV4-1 | CASSQERWDIDEQFF | TGCGCCAGCAGCCAAGAGCGTTGGGACATCGATGAGCAGTTCTTC
TRBJ2-1 | - | TRBD2 | TRBV6-1 | CASSTLAEGNEQFF | TGTGCCAGCAGTACCCTAGCGGAGGGGAATGAGCAGTTCTTC
TRBJ1-2 | - | - | TRBV28 | CASSLVQGDYGYTF | TGTGCCAGCAGTTTAGTCCAGGGCGACTATGGCTACACCTTC
TRBJ1-2 | - | TRBD1 | TRBV5-4 | CASSLDRGPHGYTF | TGTGCCAGCAGCCTGGACAGGGGGCCTCATGGCTACACCTTC
TRBJ2-7 | once | TRBD2 | TRBV13 | CASSFRVMTSGRRNHYEQYF | TGTGCCAGCAGCTTCAGAGTCATGACTAGCGGGAGGCGAAATCACTACGAGCAGTACTTC
TRBJ2-7 | - | - | TRBV11-2 | CASSPGGLSYEQYF | TGTGCCAGCAGCCCAGGTGGGCTCTCCTACGAGCAGTACTTC
TRBJ2-1 | medium-sized | TRBD2 | TRBV27 | CASSSGGGGSSYNEQFF | TGTGCCAGCAGTTCGGGGGGGGGAGGGAGCTCCTACAATGAGCAGTTCTTC
TRBJ2-7 | - | TRBD2 | TRBV4-2 | CASSQTTGGGAHEQYF | TGTGCCAGCAGCCAGACTACGGGAGGGGGGGCTCACGAGCAGTACTTC
TRBJ1-1 | - | TRBD1 | TRBV27 | CASTMTGGMNTEAFF | TGTGCCAGCACGATGACAGGGGGAATGAACACTGAAGCTTTCTTT
TRBJ2-7 | - | - | TRBV27 | CASSLTGGEQYF | TGTGCCAGCAGTTTAACGGGTGGAGAGCAGTACTTC